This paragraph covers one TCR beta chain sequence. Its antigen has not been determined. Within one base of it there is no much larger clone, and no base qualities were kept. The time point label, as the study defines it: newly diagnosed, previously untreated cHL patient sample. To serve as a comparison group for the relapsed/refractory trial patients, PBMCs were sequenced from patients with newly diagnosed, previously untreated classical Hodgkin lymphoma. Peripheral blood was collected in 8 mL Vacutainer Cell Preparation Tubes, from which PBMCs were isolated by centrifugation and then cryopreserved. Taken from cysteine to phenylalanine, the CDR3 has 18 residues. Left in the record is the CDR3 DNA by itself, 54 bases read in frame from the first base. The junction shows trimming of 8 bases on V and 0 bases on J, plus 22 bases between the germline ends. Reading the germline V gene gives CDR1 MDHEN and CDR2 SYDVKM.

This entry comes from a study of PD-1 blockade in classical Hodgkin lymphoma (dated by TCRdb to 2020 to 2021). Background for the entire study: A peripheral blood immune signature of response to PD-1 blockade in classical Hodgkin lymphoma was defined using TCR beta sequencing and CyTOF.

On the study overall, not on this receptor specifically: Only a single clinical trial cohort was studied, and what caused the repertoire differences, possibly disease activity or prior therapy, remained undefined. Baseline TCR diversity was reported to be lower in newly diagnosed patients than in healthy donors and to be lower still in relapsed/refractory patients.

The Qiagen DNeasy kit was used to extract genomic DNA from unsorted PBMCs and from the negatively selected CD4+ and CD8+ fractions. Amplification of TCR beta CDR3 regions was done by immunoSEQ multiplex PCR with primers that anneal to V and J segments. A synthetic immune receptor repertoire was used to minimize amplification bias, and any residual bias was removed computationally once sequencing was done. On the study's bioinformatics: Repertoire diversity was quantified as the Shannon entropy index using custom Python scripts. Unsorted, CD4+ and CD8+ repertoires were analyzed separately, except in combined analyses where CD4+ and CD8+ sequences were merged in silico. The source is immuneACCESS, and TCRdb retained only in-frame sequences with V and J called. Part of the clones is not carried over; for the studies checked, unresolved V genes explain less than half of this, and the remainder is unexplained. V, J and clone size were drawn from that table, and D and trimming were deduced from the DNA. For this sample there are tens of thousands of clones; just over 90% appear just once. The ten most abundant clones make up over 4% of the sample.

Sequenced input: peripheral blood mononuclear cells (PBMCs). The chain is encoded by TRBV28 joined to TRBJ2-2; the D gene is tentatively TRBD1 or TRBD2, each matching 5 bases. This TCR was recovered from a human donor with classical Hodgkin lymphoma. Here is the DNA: TGTGCCAGCGGACCCGGGACCCTGTCCTTCGCGAACACCGGGGAGCTGTTTTTT. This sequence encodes CASGPGTLSFANTGELFF.